The 2 T cell receptor beta chains listed next were all sequenced from one sample in a study of T-cell reconstitution after alpha-beta-depleted transplantation in children. Researchers prepared the TCRbeta library using unique molecular identifiers, the study reports. In TCRdb, the PCR reads were re-called with MiXCR into one record per CDR3 protein. The sample comprises around 380,000 distinct CDR3 sequences, under 13% of which are singletons, and approximately 5% rests with the top ten. The sequenced sample was PBMCs from the stem cell graft donor, obtained from the stem cell graft. Receptors originate from a human donor who donated a stem cell graft to a child with acute myeloid leukemia.

The CDR3 reads CASSLRPSGLAKNIQYF. CDR3 DNA sequence: TGTGCCAGCAGCTTAAGACCTAGCGGCCTAGCCAAAAACATTCAGTACTTC. The chain couples TRBV7-8 to TRBJ2-4, with TRBD2 matching over 7 bases. V lost 2 bases and J lost 0; bases outside the gene matches: 7. The CDR3 totals 17 residues. Germline assignment: CDR1 SGHVS and CDR2 FQNEAQ.

This sequence joins TRBV6-1 and TRBJ1-1; D unresolved. The germline V and J ends were trimmed by 6 bases and 0 bases, with 11 bases remaining between them. The CDR3 spans 14 residues. Looked up from germline, CDR1 is MNHNS and CDR2 is SASEGT. CDR3 residues: CASRRRVVNTEAFF. The CDR3 bases are TGTGCCAGCAGGAGAAGGGTGGTGAACACTGAAGCTTTCTTT.